The 32 T cell receptor beta chains below come from one sample, sequenced in a study of T-cell memory formation after mild COVID-19. TCRdb reanalysed the 5' RACE reads using MiXCR and keeps one entry per CDR3 protein. The table includes about 360,000 distinct CDR3 sequences, approximately 15% detected once. What was sequenced was PBMCs or a T cell subset sorted from them (not recorded which). These receptor sequences come from a man in his late teens or twenties who had mild COVID-19 (a few samples of this study predate the infection). Cell type and time point are not known.

CDR3 nucleotides: TGTGCCAGCAGACTAGCGGGGGCCGGGAACGAGCAGTACGTC. Translating gives CASRLAGAGNEQYV. The J gene is TRBJ2-7, the V gene TRBV6-2 or TRBV6-3; 11 bases match TRBD2. Unmatched junction bases numbered 6, after V lost 6 bases and J lost 5 bases. The CDR3 contains 14 residues. The V gene's germline CDR1 is MNHEY and CDR2 SVGEGT.

This clonotype has a count of ten or more. The rearrangement links TRBV12-3 or TRBV12-4 to TRBJ2-2; 8 positions agree with TRBD1. V trimming: 8 bases; J trimming: 1 base; junction bases outside the gene matches: 3. The CDR3 is 14 residues long. CDR3 protein: CASAGGENTGELFF. In nucleotides, the CDR3 is TGTGCCAGCGCAGGGGGCGAGAACACCGGGGAGCTGTTTTTT.

The chain joins TRBV18 to TRBJ1-6; weak D call: TRBD1 (6 bases). Deletions cut 6 bases from V and 8 bases from J, with 17 bases between. The germline gives CDR1 KGHSH, CDR2 LQKENI. The CDR3 spans 15 residues. The CDR3, as DNA: TGTGCCAGCTCCCCCCGGGGGGCCAGCGATTCACCCCTCCACTTT. Translating gives CASSPRGASDSPLHF.

The chain recombines TRBV6-6 with TRBJ1-1; D remains ambiguous. Germline loops: CDR1 MNHNY, CDR2 SVGAGI (reference sequence). V lost 5 bases to trimming and J lost 8 bases, with 12 bases between them. This CDR3 is 12 amino acids long. CDR3 nucleotide sequence: TGTGCCAGCAGTCCACCGGACCTGGAAGCTTTCTTT. Encoded protein: CASSPPDLEAFF.

The chain joins TRBV7-9 to TRBJ2-1; tentative D call: TRBD1 (5 bases). This CDR3 spans 14 amino acids. From germline, CDR1 is SEHNR and CDR2 FQNEAQ (reference sequence). V dropped 7 bases and J dropped 8 bases, with 18 bases sitting between them. In DNA form, the CDR3 reads TGTGCCAGCACCACCCTGGGGCACCGAGATGAGCAGTTCTTC. Its translation is CASTTLGHRDEQFF.

This clonotype was counted only a few times. The chain uses TRBV20-1 and TRBJ2-7; 9 bases agree with TRBD1. With 2 bases clipped from V and 6 bases from J, the junction kept 2 bases outside the gene matches. This CDR3 spans 12 amino acids. CDR1 and CDR2 (germline): DFQATT, SNEGSKA (reference sequence). This CDR3 is CSARKTGGEQYF. The CDR3, as DNA: TGCAGTGCTAGAAAGACAGGGGGCGAGCAGTACTTC.

This chain links TRBV14 with TRBJ2-5; 10 positions agree with TRBD2. CDR1 is SGHDN and CDR2 is FVKESK in the germline V gene. V shed 4 bases, J shed 5 bases, and the junction held 10 bases outside the gene matches. CDR3 length equals 16 residues. CDR3 coding DNA: TGTGCCAGCAGCCCCTTGAGAGCGGGGGGGTACGAGACCCAGTACTTC. Translation gives CASSPLRAGGYETQYF.

V is TRBV4-1 and J is TRBJ2-7; 7 bases map to TRBD1. Germline lookup yields CDR1 MGHRA and CDR2 YSYEKL. The CDR3 has 15 amino acids. J gave up 5 bases and V 4 bases, and 11 bases lay outside the gene matches. The CDR3 region is CASSRSGTVGDEQYF. CDR3 sequence (DNA): TGCGCCAGCAGCCGATCCGGGACAGTAGGCGACGAGCAGTACTTC.

This sequence joins TRBV7-2 and TRBJ1-2; perhaps TRBD1 as D (6 bases). CDR3 length: 13 residues. CDR1 SGHTA and CDR2 FQGNSA come from the germline V gene. V gave up 10 bases and J gave up 7 bases, with 19 bases separating them. The CDR3 DNA follows: TGTGCCACCGGTGGGGGCCACACGGGTGGCTACACCTTC. Its translation is CATGGGHTGGYTF. The complete variable domain, with remaining parts taken from reference TRBV7-2 and TRBJ1-2, reads GAGVSQSPSNKVTEKGKDVELRCDPISGHTALYWYRQSLGQGLEFLIYFQGNSAPDKSGLPSDRFSAERTGGSVSTLTIQRTQQEDSAVYLCATGGGHTGGYTFGSGTRLTVV.

The V and J genes are TRBV12-3 or TRBV12-4 and TRBJ1-2; 8 positions agree with TRBD1. V lost 5 bases and J lost 5; bases outside the gene matches: 7. This CDR3 spans 14 amino acids. The CDR3 here is CASSTDRGGYGYTF. The CDR3 DNA reads as TGTGCCAGCAGTACCGACAGGGGAGGTTATGGCTACACCTTC.

The gene calls are TRBV9 and TRBJ1-1, with no clear D. Per germline, CDR1 SGDLS and CDR2 YYNGEE. V was shortened by 4 bases and J by 1 base, with 11 bases between the two germline ends. This CDR3 contains 14 residues. The CDR3 sequence: CASSPSPGNTEAFF. CDR3 DNA sequence: TGTGCCAGCAGCCCATCCCCAGGGAACACTGAAGCTTTCTTT.

This clonotype was counted between two and nine times. An end of the junction differs from the germline gene, which may be a read error. The chain couples TRBV11-2 to TRBJ2-5; 8 bases agree with TRBD2. This CDR3 is built from 16 residues. Germline V gene lookup returns CDR1 SGHAT and CDR2 FQNNGV. CDR3 protein: CASSLDAGTRSETQYF. The CDR3, as DNA: TGTGCCAGCAGCCTAGATGCCGGGACTAGGAGTGAGACCCAGTACTTC.

This clonotype was counted a few times. This chain uses TRBV19 with TRBJ2-1; D gene uncertain. The CDR3 has 15 amino acids. The V and J ends lost 3 bases and 0 bases respectively, with 9 bases between them. Germline V gene data show CDR1 as LNHDA and CDR2 as SQIVND (reference sequence). CDR3 coding DNA: TGTGCCAGTAGTATCGGCTGGAGCTCCTACAATGAGCAGTTCTTC. This gives the protein CASSIGWSSYNEQFF.

This clonotype was detected ten times or more. The chain is built from TRBV4-3 and TRBJ1-4, with D tentatively TRBD1 (5 bases). With 4 bases removed from V and 0 bases from J, the gap between germline ends came to 12 bases. CDR3 size: 16 residues. Germline loops: CDR1 LGHNA, CDR2 YSLEER. The DNA for the CDR3 is TGCGCCAGCAGCCCAACGGGGGGGGCAACTAATGAAAAACTGTTTTTT. It specifies CASSPTGGATNEKLFF.

This clonotype was picked up many times. The chain carries TRBV24-1 and TRBJ2-5, with TRBD2 as a possible D gene (5 bases). V lost 3 bases, J lost 2 bases, and 12 bases lay in between. Per the germline V gene, CDR1 is KGHDR and CDR2 is SFDVKD. The CDR3 spans 15 residues. CDR3 region: CATSDPTGIQETQYF. CDR3 in DNA: TGTGCCACCAGTGATCCCACGGGGATACAAGAGACCCAGTACTTC.

This clonotype was recorded a few times. V and J are TRBV5-4 and TRBJ2-1; 9 positions match TRBD2. With 3 bases clipped from V and 7 bases from J, the junction kept 11 bases outside the gene matches. The germline V gene encodes CDR1 SGHNT and CDR2 YYREEE (reference sequence). CDR3 length: 16 amino acids. The CDR3 region has the DNA TGTGCCAGCAGCTCTGGGGGTAGCGGGGGACTTAATGAGCAGTTCTTC. Amino acid sequence: CASSSGGSGGLNEQFF. Based on the CDR3 plus reference TRBV5-4 and TRBJ2-1, the full variable domain is ETGVTQSPTHLIKTRGQQVTLRCSSQSGHNTVSWYQQALGQGPQFIFQYYREEENGRGNFPPRFSGLQFPNYSSELNVNALELDDSALYLCASSSGGSGGLNEQFFGPGTRLTVL.

This clonotype was seen a handful of times. The gene calls are TRBV20-1 and TRBJ2-6; 10 bases are a match to TRBD1. In germline, CDR1 is DFQATT, CDR2 SNEGSKA (reference sequence). Trimming cost V 6 bases and J 4 bases; bases outside gene matches: 15. The CDR3 covers 18 residues. The CDR3 spells CSALGIWDRGSGANVLTF. The CDR3 coding sequence is TGCAGTGCCCTGGGAATTTGGGACAGGGGCTCCGGGGCCAACGTCCTGACTTTC.

This clonotype was picked up a small number of times. The chain recombines TRBV24-1 with TRBJ2-3, with 11 bases matching TRBD2. With V trimmed by 5 bases and J by 4 bases, 10 bases remained unmatched. The CDR3 has 17 amino acids. Germline assignment: CDR1 KGHDR and CDR2 SFDVKD. The DNA of the CDR3 is TGTGCCACCAGTGGCCCCAAACTAGCGGGGGCCTCAGATACGCAGTATTTT. Encoded protein: CATSGPKLAGASDTQYF.

This sequence joins TRBV7-2 and TRBJ1-6; 9 positions match TRBD1. The CDR3 extends over 14 amino acids. Looked up from germline, CDR1 is SGHTA and CDR2 is FQGNSA. Trimming took 5 bases from V and 9 from J; bases not matched to a gene: 5. The CDR3 loop is CASSQRTGVSPLHF. The CDR3 nucleotides read TGTGCCAGCAGCCAAAGGACAGGGGTTTCACCCCTCCACTTT.

This clonotype occurred a few times. The chain recombines TRBV4-3 with TRBJ1-6; D remains ambiguous. The V end was cut by 0 bases, the J end by 9 bases, with 12 bases between. The CDR3 length is 15 residues. Germline loops: CDR1 LGHNA, CDR2 YSLEER. This CDR3 is CASSQDGPNISPLHF. CDR3 sequence (DNA): TGCGCCAGCAGCCAAGACGGTCCGAATATTTCACCCCTCCACTTT.

A few counts support this clonotype. The chain couples TRBV7-9 to TRBJ2-2; perhaps TRBD1 as D (6 bases). This CDR3 has 16 residues. Trimming left V 3 bases short and J 3 bases short, with 14 bases between. Per the germline V gene, CDR1 is SEHNR and CDR2 is FQNEAQ (reference sequence). The CDR3 sequence is CASSLYNRVDTGELFF. The CDR3 DNA reads as TGTGCCAGCAGCTTGTACAACAGGGTAGACACCGGGGAGCTGTTTTTT.

This clonotype was picked up a small number of times. The V call is TRBV29-1, the J call TRBJ2-2; D call uncertain. The germline V gene encodes CDR1 SQVTM and CDR2 ANQGSEA. Deletions cut 2 bases from V and 2 bases from J, with 6 bases between. The CDR3 totals 13 residues. This chain's CDR3 is CSVENLNTGELFF. CDR3 sequence (DNA): TGCAGCGTTGAAAACTTAAACACCGGGGAGCTGTTTTTT.

This clonotype turned up a few times. The chain is built from TRBV7-2 and TRBJ1-1; D is unclear. This CDR3 has 12 residues. CDR1 SGHTA and CDR2 FQGNSA come from the germline V gene. V dropped 1 base and J dropped 8 bases, with 8 bases sitting between them. The CDR3: CASSLGSPEAFF. CDR3 coding DNA: TGTGCCAGCAGCTTAGGGAGTCCGGAAGCTTTCTTT.

V gene TRBV20-1 combines with J gene TRBJ2-7; no reliable D call. V was pared by 0 bases and J by 4 bases, with 19 bases between. Germline CDR1 DFQATT, CDR2 SNEGSKA (reference sequence). The CDR3 covers 16 residues. The CDR3 region has the DNA TGCAGTGCTAGAGAATCCGCCGGTTGGACGGATTACGAGCAGTACGTC. Protein sequence: CSARESAGWTDYEQYV.

Only a few counts were recorded for this clonotype. The V gene is TRBV5-1, the J gene TRBJ1-3; no definite D call. Trimming took 4 bases from V and 2 from J, leaving 7 bases between them. Germline loops: CDR1 SGHRS, CDR2 YFSETQ. The CDR3 consists of 13 residues. In DNA form, the CDR3 reads TGCGCCAGCAGCGGGGAGGCTGGAAACACCATATATTTT. This sequence encodes CASSGEAGNTIYF.

This clonotype turned up a few times. The chain is built from TRBV7-2 and TRBJ2-3; D is undetermined. Deletions cut 4 bases from V and 2 bases from J, with 13 bases between. Germline values: CDR1 SGHTA, CDR2 FQGNSA. This CDR3 has 15 residues. The CDR3 coding sequence is TGTGCCAGCAGCTCCCATCCCGGCTTCACAGATACGCAGTATTTT. This translates into CASSSHPGFTDTQYF.

This clonotype was counted only a few times. This chain links TRBV6-5 with TRBJ2-4; the D gene is possibly TRBD1 (6 bases). Trimming took 0 bases from V and 12 from J, leaving 12 bases between them. The CDR3 contains 13 residues. Germline values: CDR1 MNHEY, CDR2 SVGAGI. The CDR3 is CASSYSGRGAQYF. The CDR3 nucleotides are TGTGCCAGCAGTTACTCAGGCAGGGGTGCTCAGTACTTC.

CDR3 protein: CSARTGQVLSGNTIYF. The CDR3 DNA sequence: TGCAGTGCTAGAACAGGTCAGGTTCTCTCTGGAAACACCATATATTTT. The V call is TRBV20-1, the J call TRBJ1-3, with D possibly matching TRBD1 (5 bases). V shed 2 bases and J shed 0 bases, with 14 bases lying between them. This CDR3 is built from 16 residues. Germline V CDR1 and CDR2: DFQATT, SNEGSKA (reference sequence).

This clonotype was observed a handful of times. V gene TRBV7-2 combines with J gene TRBJ2-1; 7 nucleotides align to TRBD2. Germline-derived CDR1 and CDR2 are SGHTA and FQGNSA. V was clipped by 1 base and J by 14 bases; unmatched bases: 11. This CDR3 is 14 amino acids long. CDR3 in amino acids: CASSLESGVPAEFF. CDR3 in DNA: TGTGCCAGCAGCTTAGAGAGCGGGGTCCCTGCGGAGTTCTTC.

V usage is TRBV20-1 and J usage is TRBJ1-5; tentatively, D is TRBD1 (5 bases). The CDR3 is made up of 14 amino acids. The germline gives CDR1 DFQATT, CDR2 SNEGSKA (reference sequence). Trimming left V 0 bases short and J 4 bases short, with 10 bases between. The CDR3: CSARENKGNQPQHF. CDR3 DNA: TGCAGTGCTAGAGAAAATAAGGGGAATCAGCCCCAGCATTTT.

This clonotype was seen only a few times. V gene TRBV20-1 combines with J gene TRBJ2-3, with 7 bases aligning to TRBD2. Germline V gene data show CDR1 as DFQATT and CDR2 as SNEGSKA (reference sequence). This CDR3 is 14 amino acids long. The trim removed 6 bases at V and 6 bases at J, leaving 12 bases unmatched. CDR3 nucleotides: TGCAGTGCCCGATCTAGCGGACGAAGGGATACGCAGTATTTT. This encodes CSARSSGRRDTQYF.

This clonotype has ten or more counts. The rearrangement links TRBV12-3 or TRBV12-4 to TRBJ2-3, with no clear D. The germline V and J ends were trimmed by 6 bases and 1 base, with 2 bases remaining between them. The CDR3 loop spans 11 amino acids. Written as DNA, the CDR3 is TGTGCCAGCAGGGGCACAGATACGCAGTATTTT. It translates to CASRGTDTQYF.